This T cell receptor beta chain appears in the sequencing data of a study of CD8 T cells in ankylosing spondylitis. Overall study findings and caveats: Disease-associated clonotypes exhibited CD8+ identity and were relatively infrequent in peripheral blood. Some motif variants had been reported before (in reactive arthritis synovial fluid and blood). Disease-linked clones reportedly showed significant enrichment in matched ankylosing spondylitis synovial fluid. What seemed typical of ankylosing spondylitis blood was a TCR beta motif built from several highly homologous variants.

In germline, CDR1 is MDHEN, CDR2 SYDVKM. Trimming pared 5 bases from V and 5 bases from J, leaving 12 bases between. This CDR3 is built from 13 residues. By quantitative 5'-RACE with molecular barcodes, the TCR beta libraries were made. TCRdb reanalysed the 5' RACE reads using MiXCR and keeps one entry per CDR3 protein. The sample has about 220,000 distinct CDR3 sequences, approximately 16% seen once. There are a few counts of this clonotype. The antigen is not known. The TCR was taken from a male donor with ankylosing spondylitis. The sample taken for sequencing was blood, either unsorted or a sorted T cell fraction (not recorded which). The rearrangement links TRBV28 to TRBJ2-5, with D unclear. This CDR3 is CASSPGWDETQYF. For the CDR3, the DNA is TGTGCCAGCAGTCCAGGTTGGGATGAGACCCAGTACTTC.